The sequence of this T cell receptor beta chain was determined in a study of blood T cell repertoires in COVID-19. Study at large: Specimens from acute and convalescent COVID-19 originated in the United States, Italy and Spain. T cells, B-cell-depleted T cells, or PBMCs supplied cDNA or gDNA.

Those enrolled in Seattle joined during active infection and were followed longitudinally afterward. Germline lookup yields CDR1 SGHNT and CDR2 YENEEA. The ends lost 5 bases at V and 4 bases at J; junction bases unmatched: 4. This CDR3 has 15 residues. Original handling: It was from reference gene primer amplification that nucleated cell counts were estimated. Clones were read by immunoSEQ multiplex PCR, and TCRdb kept only the in-frame ones, dropping some. V, J and clone size are those of that table, while D and trimming were read from the DNA. Of 89,000 or so clones in the sample, more than 80% are singletons; the top ten hold roughly 2.6%.

The sequenced sample consisted of peripheral blood. This sequence joins TRBV11-3 and TRBJ2-3; 12 bases align to TRBD1. This sequence originates from a man aged 50-60 years with COVID-19, enrolled during active disease. The CDR3 loop is CASSLGTGGADTQYF. The CDR3 DNA follows: TGTGCCAGCAGCCTCGGGACAGGGGGCGCAGATACGCAGTATTTT.